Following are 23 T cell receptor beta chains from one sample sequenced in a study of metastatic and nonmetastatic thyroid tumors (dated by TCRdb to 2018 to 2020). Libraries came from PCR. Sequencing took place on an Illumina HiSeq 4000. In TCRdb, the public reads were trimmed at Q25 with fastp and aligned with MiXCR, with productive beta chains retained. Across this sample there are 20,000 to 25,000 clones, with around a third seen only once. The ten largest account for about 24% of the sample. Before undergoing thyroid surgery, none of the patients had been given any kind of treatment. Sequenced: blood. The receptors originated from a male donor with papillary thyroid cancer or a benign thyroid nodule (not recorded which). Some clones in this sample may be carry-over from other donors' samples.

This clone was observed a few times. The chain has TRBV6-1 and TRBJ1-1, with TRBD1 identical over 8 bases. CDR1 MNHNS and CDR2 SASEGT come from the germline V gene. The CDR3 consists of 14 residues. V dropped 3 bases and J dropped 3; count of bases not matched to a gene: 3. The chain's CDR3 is CASSDTGGYTEAFF. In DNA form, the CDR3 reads TGTGCCAGCAGTGACACAGGGGGATACACTGAAGCTTTCTTT.

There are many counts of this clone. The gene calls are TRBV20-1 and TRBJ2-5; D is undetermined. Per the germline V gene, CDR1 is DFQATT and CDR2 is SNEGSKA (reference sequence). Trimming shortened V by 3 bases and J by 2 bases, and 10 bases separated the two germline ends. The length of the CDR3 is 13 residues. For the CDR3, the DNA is TGCAGTGCTAGGGCGCCGTTTCAAGAGACCCAGTACTTC. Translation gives CSARAPFQETQYF.

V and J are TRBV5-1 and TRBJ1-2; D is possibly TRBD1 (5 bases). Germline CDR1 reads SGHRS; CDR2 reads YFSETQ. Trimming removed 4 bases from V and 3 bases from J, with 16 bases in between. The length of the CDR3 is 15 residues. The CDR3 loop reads CASSQQGTGDYGYTF. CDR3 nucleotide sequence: TGCGCCAGCAGCCAGCAGGGTACCGGCGACTATGGCTACACCTTC.

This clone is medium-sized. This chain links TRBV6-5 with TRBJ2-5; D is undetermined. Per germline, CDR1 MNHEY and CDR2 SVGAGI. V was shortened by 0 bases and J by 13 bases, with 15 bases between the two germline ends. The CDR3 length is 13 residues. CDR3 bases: TGTGCCAGCAGTTACTCCCCTCGTGGGCTGATGTACTTC. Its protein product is CASSYSPRGLMYF.

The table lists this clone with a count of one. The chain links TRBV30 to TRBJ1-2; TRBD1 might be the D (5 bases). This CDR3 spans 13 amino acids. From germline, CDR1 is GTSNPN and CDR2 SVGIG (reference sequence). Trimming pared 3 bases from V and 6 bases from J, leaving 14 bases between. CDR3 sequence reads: CAWSWVGVDGYTF. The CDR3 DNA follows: TGTGCCTGGAGCTGGGTAGGGGTGGATGGCTACACCTTC.

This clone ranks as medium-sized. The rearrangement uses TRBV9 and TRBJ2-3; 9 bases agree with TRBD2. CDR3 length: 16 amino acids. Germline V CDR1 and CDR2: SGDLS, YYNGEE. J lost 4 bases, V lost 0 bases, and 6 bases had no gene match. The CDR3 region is CASSVGGGRAADTQYF. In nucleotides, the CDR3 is TGTGCCAGCAGCGTAGGTGGCGGGAGGGCCGCAGATACGCAGTATTTT.

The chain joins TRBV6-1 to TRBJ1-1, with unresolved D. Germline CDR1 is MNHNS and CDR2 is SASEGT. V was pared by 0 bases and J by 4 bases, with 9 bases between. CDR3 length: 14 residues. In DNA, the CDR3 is TGTGCCAGCAGTGAAGCGCGTACGAGCACTGAAGCTTTCTTT. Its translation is CASSEARTSTEAFF.

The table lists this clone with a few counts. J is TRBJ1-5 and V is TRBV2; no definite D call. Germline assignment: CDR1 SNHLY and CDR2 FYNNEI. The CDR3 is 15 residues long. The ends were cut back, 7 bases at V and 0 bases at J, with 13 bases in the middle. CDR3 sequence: CASTRDSYSNQPQHF. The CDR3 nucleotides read TGTGCCAGCACTCGAGATTCCTATAGCAATCAGCCCCAGCATTTT.

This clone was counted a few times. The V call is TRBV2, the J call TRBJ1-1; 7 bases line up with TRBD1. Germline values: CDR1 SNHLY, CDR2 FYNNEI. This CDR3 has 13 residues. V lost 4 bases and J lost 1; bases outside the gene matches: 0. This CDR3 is CASSGQGNTEAFF. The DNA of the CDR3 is TGTGCCAGCAGTGGACAGGGGAACACTGAAGCTTTCTTT.

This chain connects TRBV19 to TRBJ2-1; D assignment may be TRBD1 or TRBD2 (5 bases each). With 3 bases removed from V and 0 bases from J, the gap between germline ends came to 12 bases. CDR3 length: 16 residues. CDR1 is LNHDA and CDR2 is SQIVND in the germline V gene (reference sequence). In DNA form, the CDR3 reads TGTGCCAGTAGTATCCCCCGGGACCCCTCCTACAATGAGCAGTTCTTC. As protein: CASSIPRDPSYNEQFF.

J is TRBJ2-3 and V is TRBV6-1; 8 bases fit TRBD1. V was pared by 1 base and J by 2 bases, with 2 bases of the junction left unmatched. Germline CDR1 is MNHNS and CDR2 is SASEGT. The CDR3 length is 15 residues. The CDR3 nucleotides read TGTGCCAGCAGTGAAGGGGACAGGCACACAGATACGCAGTATTTT. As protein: CASSEGDRHTDTQYF.

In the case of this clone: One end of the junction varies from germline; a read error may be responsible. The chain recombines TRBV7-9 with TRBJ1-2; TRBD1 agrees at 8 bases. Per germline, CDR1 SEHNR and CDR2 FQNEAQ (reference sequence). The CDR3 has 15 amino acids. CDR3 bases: TGTTCCAGCAGCTTAGGCGGGACAGGCCGGTATGGCTACACCTTC. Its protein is CSSSLGGTGRYGYTF.

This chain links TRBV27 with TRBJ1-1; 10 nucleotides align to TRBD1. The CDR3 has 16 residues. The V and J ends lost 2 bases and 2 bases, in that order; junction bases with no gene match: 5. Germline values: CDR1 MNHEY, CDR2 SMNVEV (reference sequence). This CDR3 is CASSLAGQGGNTEAFF. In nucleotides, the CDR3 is TGTGCCAGCAGTTTAGCCGGACAGGGGGGAAACACTGAAGCTTTCTTT.

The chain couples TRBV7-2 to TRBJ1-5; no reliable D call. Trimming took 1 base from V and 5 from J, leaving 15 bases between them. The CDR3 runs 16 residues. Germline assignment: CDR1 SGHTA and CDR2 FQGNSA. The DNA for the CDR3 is TGTACCAGCAGCTTAGGCTCGGCCCAACACGATCAGCCCCAGCATTTT. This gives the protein CTSSLGSAQHDQPQHF.

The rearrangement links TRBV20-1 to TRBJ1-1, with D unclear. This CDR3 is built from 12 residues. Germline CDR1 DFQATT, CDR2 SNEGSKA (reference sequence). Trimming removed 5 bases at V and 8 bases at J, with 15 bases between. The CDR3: CSARRPSLEAFF. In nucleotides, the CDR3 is TGCAGTGCTCGGCGACCCTCTTTGGAAGCTTTCTTT.

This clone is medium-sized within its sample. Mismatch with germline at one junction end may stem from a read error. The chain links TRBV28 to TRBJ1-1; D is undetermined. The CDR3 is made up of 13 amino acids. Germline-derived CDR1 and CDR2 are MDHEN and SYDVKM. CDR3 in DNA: TGTGCCAGCAGTTTATCGCGGAACACTAAAGCTTTCTTT. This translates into CASSLSRNTKAFF.

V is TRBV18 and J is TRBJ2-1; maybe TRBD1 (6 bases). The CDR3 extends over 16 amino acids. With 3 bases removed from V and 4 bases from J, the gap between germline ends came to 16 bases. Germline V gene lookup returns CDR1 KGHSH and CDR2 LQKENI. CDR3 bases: TGTGCCAGCTCACCGCTAAGGGACATAGGTTACAATGAGCAGTTCTTC. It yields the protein CASSPLRDIGYNEQFF.

The CDR3 DNA is TGTGCCTGGAGCCCCTCCGGGGAGCTGTTTTTT. It specifies CAWSPSGELFF. This chain uses TRBV30 with TRBJ2-2; D is ambiguous. Germline-derived CDR1 and CDR2 are GTSNPN and SVGIG (reference sequence). The CDR3 runs to 11 residues. V was trimmed by 3 bases and J by 6 bases, leaving 5 bases between them. The entire variable domain, with the rest obtained from reference TRBV30 and TRBJ2-2, is as follows: SQTIHQWPATLVQPVGSPLSLECTVEGTSNPNLYWYRQAAGRGLQLLFYSVGIGQISSEVPQNLSASRPQDRQFILSSKKLLLSDSGFYLCAWSPSGELFFGEGSRLTVL.

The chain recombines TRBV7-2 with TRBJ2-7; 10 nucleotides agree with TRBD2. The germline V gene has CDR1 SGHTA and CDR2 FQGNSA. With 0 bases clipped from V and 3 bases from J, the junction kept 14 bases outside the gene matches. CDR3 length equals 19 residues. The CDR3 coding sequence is TGTGCCAGCAGCTTAGCCCAAAACCCGGCGACTAGCGGGTTCTACGAGCAGTACTTC. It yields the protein CASSLAQNPATSGFYEQYF. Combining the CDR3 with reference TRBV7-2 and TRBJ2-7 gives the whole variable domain GAGVSQSPSNKVTEKGKDVELRCDPISGHTALYWYRQSLGQGLEFLIYFQGNSAPDKSGLPSDRFSAERTGGSVSTLTIQRTQQEDSAVYLCASSLAQNPATSGFYEQYFGPGTRLTVT.

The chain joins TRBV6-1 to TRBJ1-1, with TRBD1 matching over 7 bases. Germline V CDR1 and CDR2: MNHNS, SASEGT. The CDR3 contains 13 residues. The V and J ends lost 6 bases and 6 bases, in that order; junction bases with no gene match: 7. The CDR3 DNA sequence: TGTGCCAGCAGGAAAACAGGGGACGCTGAAGCTTTCTTT. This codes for CASRKTGDAEAFF.

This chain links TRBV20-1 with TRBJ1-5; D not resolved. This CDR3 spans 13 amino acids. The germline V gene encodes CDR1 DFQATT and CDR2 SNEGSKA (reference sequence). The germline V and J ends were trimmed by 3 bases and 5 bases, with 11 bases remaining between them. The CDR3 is CSASDTRDQPQHF. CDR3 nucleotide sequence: TGCAGTGCTAGCGACACCCGGGATCAGCCCCAGCATTTT.

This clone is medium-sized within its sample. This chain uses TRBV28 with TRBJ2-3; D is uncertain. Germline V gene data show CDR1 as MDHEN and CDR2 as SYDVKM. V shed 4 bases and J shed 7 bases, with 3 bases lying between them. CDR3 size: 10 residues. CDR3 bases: TGTGCCAGCAGTTCATATACGCAGTATTTT. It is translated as CASSSYTQYF. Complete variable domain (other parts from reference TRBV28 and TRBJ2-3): DVKVTQSSRYLVKRTGEKVFLECVQDMDHENMFWYRQDPGLGLRLIYFSYDVKMKEKGDIPEGYSVSREKKERFSLILESASTNQTSMYLCASSSYTQYFGPGTRLTVL.

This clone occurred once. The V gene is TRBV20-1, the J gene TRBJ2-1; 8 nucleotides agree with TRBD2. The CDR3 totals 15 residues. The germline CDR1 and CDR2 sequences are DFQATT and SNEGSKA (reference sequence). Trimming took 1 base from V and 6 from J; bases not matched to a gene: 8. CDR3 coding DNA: TGCAGTGCTAGAGTCGCAGCGGGAGACCTCAATGAGCAGTTCTTC. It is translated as CSARVAAGDLNEQFF.